This TCR beta chain was profiled in a study of beta chain features in type 1 diabetes. Via the markers CD45RO/CCR7/CD25/CD127/CD95/CD27, stem cell-like memory, regulatory, central memory and naive CD4+ cells were sorted. The study reverse transcribed the entire isolated RNA, so it sequenced expressed TCRB transcripts. Profiling relied on immunoSEQ multiplex PCR, and the TCRdb table lists in-frame clones only, not all of them. This sample has fewer than 500,000 clones; approximately 13% occur once, and the top ten carry about 0.034%. Germline V gene lookup returns CDR1 SGDLS and CDR2 YYNGEE. The V gene lost 0 bases and the J gene lost 2 bases, with 5 bases spanning the gap. This CDR3 region has 13 residues. There are a few counts of this clone. The antigen is undetermined. Study observations and caveats: For patients, the naive, central memory and Treg TCRB repertoires appeared more alike than for healthy donors.

V gene TRBV9 combines with J gene TRBJ1-2; D is uncertain. The TCR was taken from a man aged 25 to 40 in good health. Source material: naive CD4+ T cells from blood. CDR3: CASSVDENYGYTF. The CDR3 bases are TGTGCCAGCAGCGTAGACGAAAACTATGGCTACACCTTC.